This passage covers 16 T cell receptor beta chains from one sample sequenced in a study of T cell repertoires in cytomegalovirus infection. No cognate antigen is known for these TCRs. MiXCR, applied by TCRdb to the reads, yields one record per CDR3 protein. The sample contains 110,000 or so distinct CDR3 sequences, around 29% of which appear only once. The sample here was CD8+ T cells from cultured PBMCs, taken from culture after CMV antigen stimulation. Every receptor here comes from a human donor in good health (CMV status not recorded). Some clones in this sample may be carry-over from other donors' samples.

The rearrangement links TRBV6-5 to TRBJ2-7, with D perhaps TRBD1 (5 bases). Germline CDR1 and CDR2: MNHEY and SVGAGI. The CDR3 covers 14 residues. V lost 3 bases and J 3 bases, leaving 12 bases between the germline ends. CDR3 sequence: CASSYRQRLYEQYF. The CDR3 DNA sequence: TGTGCCAGCAGTTATCGACAGAGACTCTACGAGCAGTACTTC.

This sequence joins TRBV10-3 and TRBJ1-1, with 10 bases matching TRBD1. CDR3 length: 15 amino acids. Trimming at V came to 3 bases and at J to 7 bases, leaving 8 bases not matched to a gene. The V gene's germline CDR1 is ENHRY and CDR2 SYGVKD. DNA for the CDR3: TGTGCCATCAGTGATAGGACAGGGGGGGTAGATGAAGCTTTCTTT. Translation gives CAISDRTGGVDEAFF.

This clonotype was observed a few times. This rearrangement joins TRBV19 to TRBJ1-1; 9 bases line up with TRBD1. Germline CDR1 and CDR2: LNHDA and SQIVND (reference sequence). The CDR3 is 15 residues long. Trimming at V came to 5 bases and at J to 5 bases, leaving 9 bases not matched to a gene. The CDR3 DNA reads as TGTGCCAGTAGTGCCTCCGGGACAGGGCTTACTGAAGCTTTCTTT. Residues: CASSASGTGLTEAFF.

The rearrangement uses TRBV7-6 and TRBJ1-4; D is possibly TRBD1 (6 bases). The CDR3 contains 15 residues. Germline V CDR1 and CDR2: SGHVS, FNYEAQ. The germline V and J ends were trimmed by 1 base and 4 bases, with 10 bases remaining between them. CDR3 nucleotide sequence: TGTGCCAGCAGCTTAGTTGCAGGGGTTAATGAAAAACTGTTTTTT. Its protein is CASSLVAGVNEKLFF.

This clonotype was picked up a small number of times. The chain couples TRBV12-3 or TRBV12-4 to TRBJ2-7, with D perhaps matching TRBD1 (6 bases). V was shortened by 5 bases and J by 0 bases, with 14 bases between the two germline ends. The CDR3 has 15 amino acids. The CDR3 region is CASSIRDRSSYEQYF. CDR3 sequence (DNA): TGTGCCAGCAGTATAAGAGACAGGAGCTCCTACGAGCAGTACTTC.

The chain employs TRBV12-3 or TRBV12-4 and TRBJ1-2; TRBD1 agrees at 10 bases. The CDR3 consists of 15 residues. With V trimmed by 1 base and J by 4 bases, 3 bases remained unmatched. CDR3 sequence reads: CASSLGGTGAYGYTF. The CDR3 nucleotides are TGTGCCAGCAGTTTAGGAGGGACAGGGGCCTATGGCTACACCTTC.

This clonotype has a handful of counts. This chain connects TRBV6-1 to TRBJ1-5; D unresolved. The germline V gene has CDR1 MNHNS and CDR2 SASEGT. The CDR3 runs 17 residues. Trimming shortened V by 2 bases and J by 0 bases, and 14 bases separated the two germline ends. CDR3 coding DNA: TGTGCCAGCAGTGAATCCGGGCCTAGGTATAGCAATCAGCCCCAGCATTTT. Encoded protein: CASSESGPRYSNQPQHF.

The chain joins TRBV11-2 to TRBJ2-1, with D perhaps matching TRBD1 (6 bases). Germline assignment: CDR1 SGHAT and CDR2 FQNNGV. This CDR3 spans 14 amino acids. Trimming stripped 5 bases from V and 9 bases from J, with 17 bases between. This CDR3 is CASSDYLGAGEQFF. CDR3 bases: TGTGCCAGCAGCGACTACTTGGGGGCGGGTGAGCAGTTCTTC.

The chain recombines TRBV19 with TRBJ2-7; D is possibly TRBD2 (5 bases). Trimming removed 9 bases from V and 0 bases from J, with 12 bases in between. Germline V gene sequence: CDR1 LNHDA, CDR2 SQIVND (reference sequence). The CDR3 loop spans 13 amino acids. CDR3 DNA sequence: TGTGCCAGAAGCGGTAGGAGCTCCTACGAGCAGTACTTC. It is translated as CARSGRSSYEQYF. Full variable domain (missing parts from reference TRBV19 and TRBJ2-7): DGGITQSPKYLFRKEGQNVTLSCEQNLNHDAMYWYRQDPGQGLRLIYYSQIVNDFQKGDIAEGYSVSREKKESFPLTVTSAQKNPTAFYLCARSGRSSYEQYFGPGTRLTVT.

This sequence joins TRBV29-1 and TRBJ2-3; 16 bases match TRBD2. The CDR3 is 17 amino acids. V shed 6 bases, J shed 1 base, and the junction held 7 bases outside the gene matches. The germline V gene has CDR1 SQVTM and CDR2 ANQGSEA. This CDR3 is CSVVPGLAGGGTDTQYF. For the CDR3, the DNA is TGCAGCGTAGTCCCGGGACTAGCGGGGGGGGGCACAGATACGCAGTATTTT.

This clonotype turned up a few times. The chain links TRBV19 to TRBJ1-5; D is unresolved. Germline CDR1 is LNHDA and CDR2 is SQIVND (reference sequence). This CDR3 is built from 14 residues. The V end was cut by 3 bases, the J end by 2 bases, with 8 bases between. CDR3 protein: CASSIRSGNQPQHF. CDR3 sequence (DNA): TGTGCCAGTAGTATTCGCTCAGGCAATCAGCCCCAGCATTTT.

This clonotype was detected only a few times. The chain combines TRBV7-3 with TRBJ2-1, with 7 positions matching TRBD2. Germline V gene lookup returns CDR1 SGHTA and CDR2 FQGTGA. The V segment lost 2 bases and the J segment 0 bases; nucleotides outside the gene matches: 1. The CDR3 has 15 amino acids. The CDR3 sequence: CASSLLAASYNEQFF. The CDR3 DNA follows: TGTGCCAGCAGCTTACTAGCGGCCTCCTACAATGAGCAGTTCTTC.

The chain uses TRBV5-6 and TRBJ1-1; D remains unclear. Germline V gene lookup returns CDR1 SGHDT and CDR2 YYEEEE. The V end lost 0 bases, the J end lost 0 bases, and 6 bases lay between the germline ends. The CDR3 runs 14 residues. CDR3 nucleotide sequence: TGTGCCAGCAGCTTGGATCTAATGAACACTGAAGCTTTCTTT. It is translated as CASSLDLMNTEAFF. Together with reference TRBV5-6 and TRBJ1-1, the CDR3 gives the full variable domain: DAGVTQSPTHLIKTRGQQVTLRCSPKSGHDTVSWYQQALGQGPQFIFQYYEEEERQRGNFPDRFSGHQFPNYSSELNVNALLLGDSALYLCASSLDLMNTEAFFGQGTRLTVV.

The CDR3 region has the DNA TGTGCCAGCCTAGTAAGGACAGGGGGATCCTACGAGCAGTACTTC. Translated, it gives CASLVRTGGSYEQYF. This chain uses TRBV2 with TRBJ2-7, with 10 bases aligning to TRBD1. The CDR3 spans 15 residues. Germline values: CDR1 SNHLY, CDR2 FYNNEI. The V and J ends lost 8 bases and 1 base, in that order; junction bases with no gene match: 8.

V is TRBV4-1 and J is TRBJ2-7, with 8 bases identical to TRBD1. The CDR3 totals 15 residues. V was pared by 0 bases and J by 3 bases, with 4 bases of the junction left unmatched. Looked up from germline, CDR1 is MGHRA and CDR2 is YSYEKL. The CDR3 sequence: CASSQDYDRGYEQYF. CDR3 nucleotide sequence: TGCGCCAGCAGCCAAGACTACGACAGGGGCTACGAGCAGTACTTC.

The chain links TRBV4-1 to TRBJ1-4, with 9 bases fitting TRBD1. V was pared by 3 bases and J by 6 bases, with 11 bases of the junction left unmatched. CDR1 and CDR2 from the germline V gene are MGHRA and YSYEKL. This CDR3 is built from 17 residues. The CDR3 bases are TGCGCCAGCAGCCACGTGTGGAAACAGGGGGCTGATGAAAAACTGTTTTTT. It codes for CASSHVWKQGADEKLFF.